This T cell receptor beta chain was documented in a study of shared clonotypes between healthy human individuals. General observations from the study: In several donors, around 5% of naive CD4 clonotypes appeared in common. Exclusively blood specimens were collected; tissue repertoires likely differ.

This CDR3 has 15 residues. This clone was seen just once. What it binds is not known. Every immunoSEQ plate was one replicate of a subset's evenly spread DNA. Profiling relied on immunoSEQ multiplex PCR, and the TCRdb table lists in-frame clones only, not all of them. The repertoire holds hundreds of thousands of clones, with about three quarters as singletons. This sequence joins TRBV21-1 and TRBJ2-1; TRBD2, the table's D call, was not compared with the DNA. TRBV21-1 is a pseudogene. Specimen: memory CD4+ T cells sorted from blood. Subset defined: CD45RA-negative fraction. The sequence came from a woman under 40 in good health. The CDR3 region has the DNA TGTGCCAGCACGCCGACTAGCGGGAGGTGTAATGAGCAGTTCTTC. This gives the protein CASTPTSGRCNEQFF.